Below, 21 T cell receptor beta chains from the same sample are listed, as sequenced in a study of blood T cell repertoires in COVID-19. The data were produced by immunoSEQ multiplex PCR, yet TCRdb's version contains in-frame clones alone and is incomplete. The sample includes approximately 310,000 clones, 87% of them seen just once. The sample consisted of peripheral blood. The receptors were sampled from a woman in her fifties or sixties who had recovered from COVID-19.

This chain connects TRBV5-4 to TRBJ2-3; D possibly corresponds to TRBD1 (6 bases). Germline V gives CDR1 SGHNT, CDR2 YYREEE (reference sequence). CDR3 size: 15 residues. Trimming left V 4 bases short and J 3 bases short, with 15 bases between. DNA of the CDR3: TGTGCCAGCAGCCCCCTGGGCAGGGGAACAGATACGCAGTATTTT. Translation: CASSPLGRGTDTQYF.

This clone was detected only once. This chain uses TRBV10-2 with TRBJ2-3, with 8 bases matching TRBD1. The V and J ends lost 4 bases and 6 bases, in that order; junction bases with no gene match: 6. There are 14 residues in the CDR3. CDR1 and CDR2 from the germline V gene are WSHSY and SAAADI. The CDR3 DNA is TGCGCCAGCAGTGTAGCAGGGGGCAGGGATACGCAGTATTTT. This codes for CASSVAGGRDTQYF.

The chain links TRBV5-4 to TRBJ1-4, with 8 bases aligning to TRBD1. The CDR3 has 15 amino acids. CDR1 is SGHNT and CDR2 is YYREEE in the germline V gene (reference sequence). V trimming: 4 bases; J trimming: 4 bases; junction bases outside the gene matches: 6. The CDR3 nucleotides read TGTGCCAGCAGCCCAGGGGGCAGGAGTAATGAAAAACTGTTTTTT. Translated: CASSPGGRSNEKLFF.

The V gene is TRBV28, the J gene TRBJ1-3; D is ambiguous. CDR1 is MDHEN and CDR2 is SYDVKM in the germline V gene. V lost 3 bases to trimming and J lost 0 bases, with 12 bases between them. The CDR3 contains 16 residues. In DNA, the CDR3 is TGTGCCAGCAGTTTCGGTCAGACTTACTCTGGAAACACCATATATTTT. This encodes CASSFGQTYSGNTIYF.

Comment on this clone: At the DNA level, this CDR3 is encoded by other sequences in the same sample as well. The chain combines TRBV7-3 with TRBJ2-3; perhaps TRBD2 as D (6 bases). V was trimmed by 2 bases and J by 0 bases, leaving 9 bases between them. Per the germline V gene, CDR1 is SGHTA and CDR2 is FQGTGA. The CDR3 has 15 residues. The CDR3 here is CASSLGSGSTDTQYF. CDR3 DNA: TGTGCCAGCAGCTTAGGTAGCGGTAGCACAGATACGCAGTATTTT.

The chain's CDR3 is CAILRDPNTEAFF. The CDR3 coding sequence is TGTGCCATCCTGCGGGATCCGAACACTGAAGCTTTCTTT. The chain employs TRBV28 and TRBJ1-1; D gene uncertain. The V gene's germline CDR1 is MDHEN and CDR2 SYDVKM. The V end lost 10 bases, the J end lost 1 base, and 13 bases lay between the germline ends. The CDR3 consists of 13 residues.

The chain carries TRBV28 and TRBJ2-7, with D unclear. The V gene's germline CDR1 is MDHEN and CDR2 SYDVKM. This CDR3 has 14 amino acids. V was clipped by 6 bases and J by 1 base, with 13 bases between them. The CDR3 sequence: CASSQPAGSYEQYF. The DNA for the CDR3 is TGTGCCAGCAGCCAACCCGCAGGATCCTACGAGCAGTACTTC.

The chain couples TRBV24-1 to TRBJ2-5; 11 nucleotides agree with TRBD1. Germline V gene lookup returns CDR1 KGHDR and CDR2 SFDVKD. Trimming cost V 5 bases and J 1 base; bases outside gene matches: 2. The CDR3 is 15 residues long. The CDR3: CATSAGTGGQETQYF. The CDR3 nucleotides read TGTGCCACCAGTGCCGGGACAGGGGGCCAAGAGACCCAGTACTTC.

The chain combines TRBV19 with TRBJ2-5; 7 bases agree with TRBD1. Trimming removed 9 bases from V and 5 bases from J; junction bases left unmatched: 6. This CDR3 contains 12 residues. Germline loops: CDR1 LNHDA, CDR2 SQIVND (reference sequence). The CDR3 nucleotides read TGTGCCAGCAGGGGGAGAAAGGAGACCCAGTACTTC. It codes for CASRGRKETQYF.

The chain is built from TRBV20-1 and TRBJ2-5; 11 positions match TRBD1. V lost 3 bases, J lost 4 bases, and 13 bases stayed unmatched. CDR3 length: 17 residues. Per the germline V gene, CDR1 is DFQATT and CDR2 is SNEGSKA (reference sequence). CDR3 coding DNA: TGCAGTGCTAGTAATCCCAGAGGACAGGGGGCCGTAGAGACCCAGTACTTC. Its protein is CSASNPRGQGAVETQYF.

V usage is TRBV5-4 and J usage is TRBJ1-4; D gene uncertain. Between the trimmed V and J ends, which lost 0 bases and 5 bases, there was a span of 11 bases. The CDR3 consists of 15 residues. Germline-derived CDR1 and CDR2 are SGHNT and YYREEE (reference sequence). CDR3 sequence reads: CASSLGGAENEKLFF. DNA for the CDR3: TGTGCCAGCAGCTTGGGTGGTGCCGAGAATGAAAAACTGTTTTTT.

The rearrangement links TRBV29-1 to TRBJ1-4; perhaps TRBD1 as D (5 bases). The CDR3 length is 11 residues. The V end lost 3 bases, the J end lost 11 bases, and 10 bases lay between the germline ends. Germline-derived CDR1 and CDR2 are SQVTM and ANQGSEA. DNA of the CDR3: TGCAGCGTTGACAGGGATGGGAAACTGTTTTTT. Its protein product is CSVDRDGKLFF.

The chain employs TRBV3-1 (or the pseudogene TRBV3-2) and TRBJ2-5; no reliable D call. This CDR3 has 12 residues. V gave up 3 bases and J gave up 1 base, with 3 bases separating them. Germline assignment: CDR1 LGHDT and CDR2 YNNKEL (reference sequence). This CDR3 is CASSHLQETQYF. The CDR3 DNA follows: TGTGCCAGCAGCCATCTCCAAGAGACCCAGTACTTC.

J is TRBJ2-7 and V is TRBV7-8, with 10 bases lining up with TRBD1. CDR1 is SGHVS, CDR2 FQNEAQ, per germline. V shed 5 bases, J shed 6 bases, and the junction held 7 bases outside the gene matches. CDR3 length equals 14 residues. This chain's CDR3 is CASSLSGTGAEQYF. The CDR3 DNA follows: TGTGCCAGCAGCCTATCCGGGACAGGGGCCGAGCAGTACTTC.

CDR3 residues: CSASGTAYNEQFF. Here the CDR3 DNA reads TGCAGTGCTAGTGGAACAGCTTACAATGAGCAGTTCTTC. J is TRBJ2-1 and V is TRBV20-1; no clear D gene. V lost 3 bases and J 4 bases, leaving 10 bases between the germline ends. This CDR3 is 13 amino acids long. The germline V gene encodes CDR1 DFQATT and CDR2 SNEGSKA (reference sequence).

V usage is TRBV5-1 and J usage is TRBJ1-1; 7 bases match TRBD1. Trimming took 6 bases from V and 5 from J; bases not matched to a gene: 7. Per germline, CDR1 SGHRS and CDR2 YFSETQ. This CDR3 has 13 amino acids. Here the CDR3 DNA reads TGCGCCAGCAACGAAGGGGGCTGGACTGAAGCTTTCTTT. Translation gives CASNEGGWTEAFF. The whole variable domain, filled in from reference TRBV5-1 and TRBJ1-1, reads KAGVTQTPRYLIKTRGQQVTLSCSPISGHRSVSWYQQTPGQGLQFLFEYFSETQRNKGNFPGRFSGRQFSNSRSEMNVSTLELGDSALYLCASNEGGWTEAFFGQGTRLTVV.

The chain carries TRBV5-1 and TRBJ1-6, with D perhaps TRBD1 (6 bases). The germline CDR1 and CDR2 sequences are SGHRS and YFSETQ. Deletions cut 0 bases from V and 8 bases from J, with 18 bases between. This CDR3 spans 17 amino acids. CDR3: CASSLGSAARTDSPLHF. The CDR3 region has the DNA TGCGCCAGCAGCTTGGGCTCAGCGGCCCGGACAGATTCACCCCTCCACTTT.

The rearrangement uses TRBV9 and TRBJ2-1, with D maybe TRBD1 (5 bases). V was shortened by 0 bases and J by 3 bases, with 10 bases between the two germline ends. The germline V gene has CDR1 SGDLS and CDR2 YYNGEE. The CDR3 consists of 15 residues. As DNA, the CDR3 is TGTGCCAGCAGCGTAGATTCAGGGAACTACAATGAGCAGTTCTTC. The encoded protein is CASSVDSGNYNEQFF.

The chain recombines TRBV5-1 with TRBJ2-5; TRBD1 agrees at 7 bases. Germline V gives CDR1 SGHRS, CDR2 YFSETQ. The CDR3 runs 14 residues. J gave up 2 bases and V 2 bases, and 3 bases lay outside the gene matches. The CDR3 region is CASSLQGRQETQYF. DNA for the CDR3: TGCGCCAGCAGCTTACAGGGGAGACAAGAGACCCAGTACTTC.

The J gene is TRBJ1-5, the V gene TRBV13; the D gene is possibly TRBD1 (5 bases). CDR3 length: 13 amino acids. The V end lost 2 bases, the J end lost 5 bases, and 7 bases lay between the germline ends. Germline V gives CDR1 PRHDT, CDR2 FYEKMQ (reference sequence). The CDR3 DNA reads as TGTGCCAGCAGCTTATGGGGGGATCAGCCCCAGCATTTT. Translated, it gives CASSLWGDQPQHF.

With respect to this clone: Other DNA variants within this sample encode the same CDR3. The chain employs TRBV30 and TRBJ2-7, with a possible D match to TRBD1 (6 bases). Trimming removed 0 bases from V and 0 bases from J, with 9 bases in between. Germline lookup yields CDR1 GTSNPN and CDR2 SVGIG (reference sequence). The CDR3 loop spans 14 amino acids. The CDR3 region has the DNA TGTGCCTGGAGTGTAGGGACAATCTCCTACGAGCAGTACTTC. This translates into CAWSVGTISYEQYF.